This entry lists 32 T cell receptor beta chains sequenced from one sample in a study of blood T cell repertoires in COVID-19. Using immunoSEQ multiplex PCR, the repertoire was profiled, and TCRdb retains in-frame clones only, with some absent. The table has about 160,000 clones, about 87% seen once; the top ten hold 10%. Source material: peripheral blood. These receptors were collected from a woman aged 65 to 85 with COVID-19, enrolled during active disease.

The chain employs TRBV13 and TRBJ1-5; tentatively, D is TRBD1 (5 bases). CDR1 and CDR2 from the germline V gene are PRHDT and FYEKMQ (reference sequence). The V end lost 6 bases, the J end lost 7 bases, and 10 bases lay between the germline ends. The CDR3 is 12 amino acids. The CDR3 region has the DNA TGTGCCAGCAGTGGGGGGGGGCAGCCCCAGCATTTT. Translating gives CASSGGGQPQHF.

The chain employs TRBV6-1 and TRBJ2-7; D possibly corresponds to TRBD1 (5 bases). This CDR3 is 14 amino acids long. Germline V gives CDR1 MNHNS, CDR2 SASEGT. With 1 base removed from V and 2 bases from J, the gap between germline ends came to 9 bases. The CDR3 DNA reads TGTGCCAGCAGTGAAGGACAGCGACCCTACGAGCAGTACTTC. Its protein product is CASSEGQRPYEQYF.

The chain uses TRBV2 and TRBJ2-5; TRBD1 matches 7 bases. Germline CDR1 is SNHLY and CDR2 is FYNNEI. This CDR3 comprises 14 residues. The V gene end was trimmed by 6 bases and the J gene end by 1 base; junction bases not matched to a gene: 5. The CDR3 nucleotides read TGTGCCAGCAGAGTGACAGGGTTCCAAGAGACCCAGTACTTC. Its protein is CASRVTGFQETQYF.

The gene calls are TRBV3-1 (or the pseudogene TRBV3-2) and TRBJ2-7, with D tentatively TRBD1 (5 bases). The CDR3 runs 14 residues. Between the trimmed V and J ends, which lost 2 bases and 3 bases, there was a span of 11 bases. Looked up from germline, CDR1 is LGHDT and CDR2 is YNNKEL (reference sequence). CDR3 sequence: CASSQNQGIYEQYF. The CDR3 DNA is TGTGCCAGCAGCCAAAACCAGGGCATCTACGAGCAGTACTTC.

The V call is TRBV27, the J call TRBJ2-3; D is unresolved. CDR1 is MNHEY, CDR2 SMNVEV, per germline (reference sequence). This CDR3 region has 16 residues. V gave up 5 bases and J gave up 0 bases, with 15 bases separating them. The CDR3 spells CASSPTKLLSTDTQYF. DNA of the CDR3: TGTGCCAGCAGTCCTACTAAATTACTTAGCACAGATACGCAGTATTTT.

The chain joins TRBV28 to TRBJ1-6; D is unclear. This CDR3 has 16 amino acids. Trimming left V 5 bases short and J 1 base short, with 12 bases between. CDR1 MDHEN and CDR2 SYDVKM come from the germline V gene. CDR3 nucleotide sequence: TGTGCCAGCAGTCCCCCCGTTGAGTCCTATAATTCACCCCTCCACTTT. This encodes CASSPPVESYNSPLHF.

V is TRBV30 and J is TRBJ1-5; possible D gene TRBD1, 6 bases. This CDR3 comprises 15 residues. Per germline, CDR1 GTSNPN and CDR2 SVGIG (reference sequence). V gave up 2 bases and J gave up 0 bases, with 11 bases separating them. The CDR3 protein is CAWSRGGYSNQPQHF. The CDR3 region has the DNA TGTGCCTGGAGTCGAGGGGGATATAGCAATCAGCCCCAGCATTTT.

The chain has TRBV6-5 and TRBJ1-1; D may be TRBD1 (5 bases). Between the trimmed V and J ends, which lost 8 bases and 4 bases, there was a span of 17 bases. CDR3 length equals 14 residues. Germline-derived CDR1 and CDR2 are MNHEY and SVGAGI. The CDR3 protein is CASRPGVWGTEAFF. The DNA of the CDR3 is TGTGCCAGCCGTCCGGGGGTTTGGGGCACTGAAGCTTTCTTT.

This clone was recorded once. The chain carries TRBV7-7 and TRBJ2-5, with TRBD2 as a possible D gene (6 bases). Trimming took 5 bases from V and 5 from J, leaving 15 bases between them. Per the germline V gene, CDR1 is SSHAT and CDR2 is FNYEAQ (reference sequence). The CDR3 has 14 amino acids. The CDR3 DNA reads as TGTGCCAGCAGCCTGGGAGGAGGCTTGGAGACCCAGTACTTC. The encoded protein is CASSLGGGLETQYF.

The CDR3 DNA reads as TGTGCCAGCAGTTTTTTTTTCACAGGGGTGAACACTGAAGCTTTCTTT. It translates to CASSFFFTGVNTEAFF. The chain links TRBV27 to TRBJ1-1; 7 bases match TRBD1. Germline values: CDR1 MNHEY, CDR2 SMNVEV (reference sequence). V shed 3 bases, J shed 0 bases, and the junction held 7 bases outside the gene matches. CDR3 length: 16 residues.

The J gene is TRBJ2-1, the V gene TRBV5-1; 9 nucleotides line up with TRBD2. Germline lookup yields CDR1 SGHRS and CDR2 YFSETQ. The length of the CDR3 is 14 residues. The V segment lost 2 bases and the J segment 9 bases; nucleotides outside the gene matches: 6. CDR3: CASSLGLAGIEQFF. The CDR3 nucleotides read TGCGCCAGCAGCTTAGGGCTAGCGGGGATTGAGCAGTTCTTC.

The chain combines TRBV6-1 with TRBJ1-4; 7 bases align to TRBD1. Per germline, CDR1 MNHNS and CDR2 SASEGT. The CDR3 spans 18 residues. With V trimmed by 1 base and J by 4 bases, 12 bases remained unmatched. CDR3: CASSEDFPFRQGNEKLFF. The CDR3 DNA is TGTGCCAGCAGTGAAGATTTCCCTTTCAGACAGGGTAATGAAAAACTGTTTTTT.

Points on this clone: Compared with germline, one end of the junction differs, possibly owing to a read error. CDR3 protein: CASSVSGGTKAFF. DNA of the CDR3: TGTGCCAGCAGCGTCTCGGGGGGCACTAAAGCTTTCTTT. The V call is TRBV9, the J call TRBJ1-1; tentatively, D is TRBD1 (6 bases). This CDR3 is built from 13 residues. The germline V gene has CDR1 SGDLS and CDR2 YYNGEE. Full variable domain (rest looked up from reference TRBV9 and TRBJ1-1): DSGVTQTPKHLITATGQRVTLRCSPRSGDLSVYWYQQSLDQGLQFLIQYYNGEERAKGNILERFSAQQFPDLHSELNLSSLELGDSALYFCASSVSGGTKAFFGQGTRLTVV.

The rearrangement links TRBV6-5 to TRBJ1-5, with a weak D call TRBD1 (5 bases). Germline V gene lookup returns CDR1 MNHEY and CDR2 SVGAGI. Trimming left V 7 bases short and J 5 bases short, with 15 bases between. The CDR3 runs to 14 residues. Written as DNA, the CDR3 is TGTGCCAGCACCCGGACAACAAGGGATCAGCCCCAGCATTTT. Translation gives CASTRTTRDQPQHF.

V usage is TRBV15 and J usage is TRBJ1-3; D gene uncertain. Germline loops: CDR1 LNHNV, CDR2 YYDKDF (reference sequence). This CDR3 has 15 residues. Trimming left V 0 bases short and J 0 bases short, with 6 bases between. The CDR3 loop reads CATSREQNSGNTIYF. In DNA, the CDR3 is TGTGCCACCAGCAGAGAACAGAACTCTGGAAACACCATATATTTT.

This clone was detected once. This chain connects TRBV7-9 to TRBJ1-2; TRBD1 matches at 7 bases. The CDR3 runs to 11 residues. Germline V CDR1 and CDR2: SEHNR, FQNEAQ (reference sequence). CDR3 amino acids: CSSGQHYGYTF. The CDR3 nucleotides are TGTTCCTCGGGACAGCACTATGGCTACACCTTC.

The chain uses TRBV3-1 (or the pseudogene TRBV3-2) and TRBJ1-2; D is undetermined. This CDR3 spans 14 amino acids. V lost 4 bases, J lost 10 bases, and 19 bases lay in between. Germline V gene sequence: CDR1 LGHDT, CDR2 YNNKEL (reference sequence). In DNA, the CDR3 is TGTGCCAGCAGCCTCCACCAGGCCCCCCGAATCTACACCTTC. It specifies CASSLHQAPRIYTF.

In DNA, the CDR3 is TGTGCCAGCAGTGGGGACAGGGTCTCTTCCTACGAGCAGTACTTC. It is translated as CASSGDRVSSYEQYF. This chain links TRBV11-2 with TRBJ2-7, with 9 bases that match TRBD1. This CDR3 is built from 15 residues. V dropped 6 bases and J dropped 1; count of bases not matched to a gene: 7. CDR1 is SGHAT, CDR2 FQNNGV, per germline.

Remarks on this clone: This specimen includes other DNA sequences encoding the same CDR3. The chain has TRBV12-3 or TRBV12-4 and TRBJ2-1; TRBD1 might be the D (5 bases). CDR3 size: 13 residues. Trimming pared 1 base from V and 4 bases from J, leaving 5 bases between. The CDR3, as DNA: TGTGCCAGCAGTTTAGGGACATACAATGAGCAGTTCTTC. It yields the protein CASSLGTYNEQFF.

This chain connects TRBV9 to TRBJ1-1; D possibly corresponds to TRBD1 (5 bases). V lost 0 bases and J lost 1, with 13 bases in between. CDR1 is SGDLS, CDR2 YYNGEE, per germline. There are 16 residues in the CDR3. The CDR3 is CASSVDARTRNTEAFF. The CDR3 DNA follows: TGTGCCAGCAGCGTAGATGCAAGGACAAGGAACACTGAAGCTTTCTTT.

The chain couples TRBV10-2 to TRBJ2-7; 11 bases line up with TRBD2. Losses at the gene ends were 4 bases for V and 3 bases for J; bases not matched to a gene: 8. The V gene's germline CDR1 is WSHSY and CDR2 SAAADI. This CDR3 has 16 residues. CDR3 coding DNA: TGCGCCAGCAGTGGAGGAGGTCTAGCGGGGGGCTACGAGCAGTACTTC. Protein product: CASSGGGLAGGYEQYF.

This sequence joins TRBV27 and TRBJ2-5; 7 bases fit TRBD1. CDR1 and CDR2 from the germline V gene are MNHEY and SMNVEV (reference sequence). There are 15 residues in the CDR3. With V trimmed by 3 bases and J by 1 base, 5 bases remained unmatched. CDR3 DNA: TGTGCCAGCAGTTTGACAGGGTTGACCCAAGAGACCCAGTACTTC. Translating gives CASSLTGLTQETQYF.

CDR3 residues: CASSSGQFQETQYF. CDR3 in DNA: TGTGCCAGCAGTTCGGGACAGTTCCAAGAGACCCAGTACTTC. The chain recombines TRBV6-5 with TRBJ2-5; 7 bases are a match to TRBD1. This CDR3 has 14 residues. Germline loops: CDR1 MNHEY, CDR2 SVGAGI. V trimming: 4 bases; J trimming: 1 base; junction bases outside the gene matches: 3.

The V and J genes are TRBV9 and TRBJ2-1; 16 nucleotides align to TRBD2. The CDR3 runs to 17 residues. Germline CDR1 reads SGDLS; CDR2 reads YYNGEE. The V segment lost 6 bases and the J segment 8 bases; nucleotides outside the gene matches: 11. CDR3 loop: CASTPGLAGGPGDEQFF. The CDR3 DNA sequence: TGTGCCAGCACACCGGGACTAGCGGGGGGGCCTGGTGATGAGCAGTTCTTC.

This clone was counted only a few times. The V and J genes are TRBV2 and TRBJ2-7; 9 positions match TRBD1. Trimming at V came to 6 bases and at J to 2 bases, leaving 8 bases not matched to a gene. The germline V gene encodes CDR1 SNHLY and CDR2 FYNNEI. The CDR3 length is 15 residues. The CDR3: CASRVSGTGTYEQYF. The CDR3 region has the DNA TGTGCCAGCAGGGTCTCCGGGACAGGGACCTACGAGCAGTACTTC.

CDR3 DNA: TGTGCCAGCAGATCTTCAACAGGGTCTAACTATGGCTACACCTTC. Protein: CASRSSTGSNYGYTF. The gene calls are TRBV2 and TRBJ1-2, with D perhaps TRBD1 (6 bases). This CDR3 is 15 amino acids long. Trimming shortened V by 6 bases and J by 0 bases, and 14 bases separated the two germline ends. CDR1 and CDR2 (germline): SNHLY, FYNNEI.

The chain joins TRBV7-2 to TRBJ2-6; a weak D match, TRBD2 (6 bases). Germline CDR1 and CDR2: SGHTA and FQGNSA. Trimming stripped 9 bases from V and 5 bases from J, with 14 bases between. This CDR3 is built from 14 residues. The CDR3 sequence is CARRRESRANVLTF. CDR3 nucleotides: TGTGCCAGGAGGAGGGAAAGTAGGGCCAACGTCCTGACTTTC.

The chain has TRBV24-1 and TRBJ1-2; 7 bases map to TRBD1. The CDR3 is 14 amino acids. Germline loops: CDR1 KGHDR, CDR2 SFDVKD. Trimming at V came to 4 bases and at J to 7 bases, leaving 8 bases not matched to a gene. The CDR3: CATSERRTGVGYTF. CDR3 DNA: TGTGCCACCAGTGAGCGGAGGACAGGAGTTGGCTACACCTTC.

The chain combines TRBV5-6 with TRBJ1-5; possibly TRBD1 for D (6 bases). There are 16 residues in the CDR3. Per the germline V gene, CDR1 is SGHDT and CDR2 is YYEEEE. V lost 0 bases and J 1 base, leaving 11 bases between the germline ends. For the CDR3, the DNA is TGTGCCAGCAGCTTGGTGGGGGCGTCGAGCAATCAGCCCCAGCATTTT. It codes for CASSLVGASSNQPQHF.

The rearrangement links TRBV3-1 (or the pseudogene TRBV3-2) to TRBJ2-5, with D possibly matching TRBD2 (5 bases). The V gene lost 6 bases and the J gene lost 3 bases, with 11 bases spanning the gap. The germline V gene encodes CDR1 LGHDT and CDR2 YNNKEL (reference sequence). The CDR3 is 13 amino acids. CDR3 DNA: TGTGCCAGCAGGTTATCCGGGAAAGAGACCCAGTACTTC. This gives the protein CASRLSGKETQYF.

The CDR3 DNA is TGTGCCAGCAGGGGGACTAGCTACGATACGCAGTATTTT. Translating gives CASRGTSYDTQYF. The rearrangement uses TRBV3-1 (or the pseudogene TRBV3-2) and TRBJ2-3; 9 bases are a match to TRBD2. V lost 6 bases, J lost 6 bases, and 4 bases stayed unmatched. The CDR3 length is 13 residues. CDR1 LGHDT and CDR2 YNNKEL come from the germline V gene (reference sequence).

V and J are TRBV10-3 and TRBJ2-5, with 8 nucleotides matching TRBD1. This CDR3 has 14 residues. With 4 bases clipped from V and 3 bases from J, the junction kept 4 bases outside the gene matches. In germline, CDR1 is ENHRY, CDR2 SYGVKD. In DNA, the CDR3 is TGTGCCATCAGTGGCTGGACAGGGAAAGAGACCCAGTACTTC. This encodes CAISGWTGKETQYF.